This T cell receptor beta chain is from a study of blood T cell repertoires in COVID-19. Turning to the study itself: Both acute and convalescent COVID-19 samples were obtained from the United States, Italy and Spain.

Germline CDR1 reads SGHTA; CDR2 reads FQGNSA. The CDR3 is 14 amino acids. Deletions cut 1 base from V and 3 bases from J, with 9 bases between. The data were produced by immunoSEQ multiplex PCR, yet TCRdb's version contains in-frame clones alone and is incomplete. The sample lists approximately 390,000 clones, approximately 90% occurring once. The TCR originated in a woman between 45 and 65 years old who had recovered from COVID-19. The chain carries TRBV7-2 and TRBJ1-1; D not resolved. The sample comprised PBMCs or T cells enriched from blood (not recorded which). The CDR3 loop reads CASSLDARYTEAFF. The CDR3 region has the DNA TGTGCCAGCAGCTTAGATGCCAGATACACTGAAGCTTTCTTT.